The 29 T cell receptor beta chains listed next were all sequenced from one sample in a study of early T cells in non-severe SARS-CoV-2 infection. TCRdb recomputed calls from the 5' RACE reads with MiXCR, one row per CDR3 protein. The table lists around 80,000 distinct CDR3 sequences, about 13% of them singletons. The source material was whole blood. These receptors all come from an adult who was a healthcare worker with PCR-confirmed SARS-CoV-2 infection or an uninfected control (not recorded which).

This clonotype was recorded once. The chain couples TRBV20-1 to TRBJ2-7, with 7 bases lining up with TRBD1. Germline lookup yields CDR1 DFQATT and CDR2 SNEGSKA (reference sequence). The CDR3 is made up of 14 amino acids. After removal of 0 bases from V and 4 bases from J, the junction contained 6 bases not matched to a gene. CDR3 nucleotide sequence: TGCAGTGCTAGAGATCCGGCAGGGGGTTACGAGCAGTACTTC. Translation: CSARDPAGGYEQYF.

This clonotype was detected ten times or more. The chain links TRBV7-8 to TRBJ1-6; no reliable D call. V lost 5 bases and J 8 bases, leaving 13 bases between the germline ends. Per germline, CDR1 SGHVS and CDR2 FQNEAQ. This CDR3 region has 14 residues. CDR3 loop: CASSQRTPDSPLHF. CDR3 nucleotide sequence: TGTGCCAGCAGCCAACGAACACCCGATTCACCCCTCCACTTT.

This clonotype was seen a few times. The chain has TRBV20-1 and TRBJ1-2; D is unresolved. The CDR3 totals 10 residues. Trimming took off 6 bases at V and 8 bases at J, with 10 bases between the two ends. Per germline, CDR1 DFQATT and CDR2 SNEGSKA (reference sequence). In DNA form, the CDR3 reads TGCAGTGCCAACATCGGCGGCTACACCTTC. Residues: CSANIGGYTF.

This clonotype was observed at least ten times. This chain's CDR3 is CASSLDHAGGQTDTQYF. The CDR3 nucleotides read TGTGCCAGCAGCTTAGATCATGCCGGGGGACAGACAGATACGCAGTATTTT. This rearrangement joins TRBV11-2 to TRBJ2-3; D perhaps matches TRBD1 (7 bases). From germline, CDR1 is SGHAT and CDR2 FQNNGV. The CDR3 contains 17 residues. V was clipped by 0 bases and J by 3 bases, with 16 bases between them.

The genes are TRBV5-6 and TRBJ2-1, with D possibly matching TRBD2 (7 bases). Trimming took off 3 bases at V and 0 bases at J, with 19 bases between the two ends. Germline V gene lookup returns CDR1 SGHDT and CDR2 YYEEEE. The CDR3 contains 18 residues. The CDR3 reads CASSYSGQGRVSYNEQFF. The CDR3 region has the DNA TGTGCCAGCAGCTATTCCGGCCAGGGGAGGGTCTCCTACAATGAGCAGTTCTTC.

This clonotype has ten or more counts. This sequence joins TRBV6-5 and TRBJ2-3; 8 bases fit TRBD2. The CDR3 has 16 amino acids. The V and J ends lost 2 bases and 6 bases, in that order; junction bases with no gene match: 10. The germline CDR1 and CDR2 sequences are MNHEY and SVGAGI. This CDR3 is CASSYRAGGNLDTQYF. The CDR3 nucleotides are TGTGCCAGCAGTTACCGCGCGGGGGGCAACTTGGATACGCAGTATTTT.

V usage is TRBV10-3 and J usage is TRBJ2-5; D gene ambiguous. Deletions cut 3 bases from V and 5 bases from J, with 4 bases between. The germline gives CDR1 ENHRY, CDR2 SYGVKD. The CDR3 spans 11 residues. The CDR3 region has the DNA TGTGCCATCAGTGAAGAGGAGACCCAGTACTTC. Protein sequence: CAISEEETQYF.

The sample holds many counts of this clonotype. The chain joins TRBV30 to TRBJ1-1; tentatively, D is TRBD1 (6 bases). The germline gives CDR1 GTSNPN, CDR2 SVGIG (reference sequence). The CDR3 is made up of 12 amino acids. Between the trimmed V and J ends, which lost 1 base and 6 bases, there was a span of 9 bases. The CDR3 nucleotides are TGTGCCTGGAGTGACAGGGTTGCTGAAGCTTTCTTT. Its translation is CAWSDRVAEAFF.

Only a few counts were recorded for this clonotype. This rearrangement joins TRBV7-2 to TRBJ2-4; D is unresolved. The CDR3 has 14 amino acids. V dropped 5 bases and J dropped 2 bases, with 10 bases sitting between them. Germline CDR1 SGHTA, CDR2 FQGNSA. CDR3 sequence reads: CASSPTSTKNIQYF. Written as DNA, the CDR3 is TGTGCCAGCAGCCCTACTTCTACCAAAAACATTCAGTACTTC.

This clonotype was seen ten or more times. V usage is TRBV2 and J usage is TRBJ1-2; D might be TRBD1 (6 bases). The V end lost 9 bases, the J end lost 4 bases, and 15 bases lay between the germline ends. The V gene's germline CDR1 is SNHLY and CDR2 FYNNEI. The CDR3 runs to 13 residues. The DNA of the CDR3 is TGTGCCAGGACAGGTCCGGGAATCTATGGCTACACCTTC. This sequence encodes CARTGPGIYGYTF.

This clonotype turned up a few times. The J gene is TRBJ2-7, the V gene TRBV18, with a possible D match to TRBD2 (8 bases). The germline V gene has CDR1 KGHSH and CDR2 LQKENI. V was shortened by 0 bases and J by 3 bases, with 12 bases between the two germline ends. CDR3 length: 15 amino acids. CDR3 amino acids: CASSPPQGTSYEQYF. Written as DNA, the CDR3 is TGTGCCAGCTCACCACCACAGGGGACTAGCTACGAGCAGTACTTC.

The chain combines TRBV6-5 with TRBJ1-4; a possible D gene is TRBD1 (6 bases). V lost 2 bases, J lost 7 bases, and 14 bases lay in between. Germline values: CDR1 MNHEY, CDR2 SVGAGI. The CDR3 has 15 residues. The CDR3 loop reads CASSYRGGTGEKLFF. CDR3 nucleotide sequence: TGTGCCAGCAGTTACCGAGGGGGTACTGGTGAAAAACTGTTTTTT.

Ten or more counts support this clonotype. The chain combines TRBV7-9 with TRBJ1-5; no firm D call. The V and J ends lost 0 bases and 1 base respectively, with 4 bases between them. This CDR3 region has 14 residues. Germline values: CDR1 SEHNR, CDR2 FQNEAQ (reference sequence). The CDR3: CASSLAGSNQPQHF. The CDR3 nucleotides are TGTGCCAGCAGCTTAGCTGGGAGCAATCAGCCCCAGCATTTT.

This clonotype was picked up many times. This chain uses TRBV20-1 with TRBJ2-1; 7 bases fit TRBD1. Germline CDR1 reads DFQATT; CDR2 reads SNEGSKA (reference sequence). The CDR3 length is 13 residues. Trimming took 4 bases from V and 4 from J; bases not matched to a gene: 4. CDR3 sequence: CSAKGTVYNEQFF. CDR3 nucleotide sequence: TGCAGTGCTAAGGGGACAGTTTACAATGAGCAGTTCTTC.

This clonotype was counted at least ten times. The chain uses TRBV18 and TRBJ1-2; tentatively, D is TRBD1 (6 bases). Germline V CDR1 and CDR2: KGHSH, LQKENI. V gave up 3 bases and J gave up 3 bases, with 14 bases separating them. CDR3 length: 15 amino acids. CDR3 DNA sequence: TGTGCCAGCTCACCGGAAAGCAGGGGCCACTATGGCTACACCTTC. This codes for CASSPESRGHYGYTF.

The CDR3 protein is CASSLMTGDHNEQFF. CDR3 DNA: TGCGCCAGCAGCTTGATGACAGGGGACCACAATGAGCAGTTCTTC. The chain links TRBV5-1 to TRBJ2-1; 8 bases are a match to TRBD1. The germline V gene encodes CDR1 SGHRS and CDR2 YFSETQ. The CDR3 length is 15 residues. J gave up 5 bases and V 1 base, and 5 bases lay outside the gene matches.

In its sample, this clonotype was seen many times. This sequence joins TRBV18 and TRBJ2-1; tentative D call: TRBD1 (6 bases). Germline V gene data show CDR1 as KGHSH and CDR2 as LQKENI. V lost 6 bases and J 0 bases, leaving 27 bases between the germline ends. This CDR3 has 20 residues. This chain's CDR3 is CASSPLRDTRIWPSYNEQFF. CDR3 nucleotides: TGTGCCAGCTCTCCCCTCCGGGACACCAGGATTTGGCCCTCCTACAATGAGCAGTTCTTC.

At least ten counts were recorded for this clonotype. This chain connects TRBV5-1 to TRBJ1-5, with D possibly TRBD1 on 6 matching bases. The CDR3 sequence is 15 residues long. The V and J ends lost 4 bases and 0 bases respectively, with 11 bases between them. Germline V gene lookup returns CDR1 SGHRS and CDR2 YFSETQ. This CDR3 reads CASSAEGDSNQPQHF. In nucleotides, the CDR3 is TGCGCCAGCAGCGCCGAGGGGGATAGCAATCAGCCCCAGCATTTT. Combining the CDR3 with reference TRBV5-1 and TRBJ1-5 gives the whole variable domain KAGVTQTPRYLIKTRGQQVTLSCSPISGHRSVSWYQQTPGQGLQFLFEYFSETQRNKGNFPGRFSGRQFSNSRSEMNVSTLELGDSALYLCASSAEGDSNQPQHFGDGTRLSIL.

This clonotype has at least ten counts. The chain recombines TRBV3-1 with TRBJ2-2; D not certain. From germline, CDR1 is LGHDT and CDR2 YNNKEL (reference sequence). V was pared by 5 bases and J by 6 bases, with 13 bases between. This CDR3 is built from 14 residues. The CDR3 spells CASSSNKAAGELFF. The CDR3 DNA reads TGTGCCAGCAGCTCCAATAAGGCTGCCGGGGAGCTGTTTTTT.

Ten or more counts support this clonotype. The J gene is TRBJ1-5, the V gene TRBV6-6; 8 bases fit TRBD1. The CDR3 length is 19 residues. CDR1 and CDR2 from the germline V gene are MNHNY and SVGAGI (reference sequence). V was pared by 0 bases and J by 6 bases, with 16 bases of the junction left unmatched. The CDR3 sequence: CASSYSIGGRTGSPQPQHF. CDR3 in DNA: TGTGCCAGCAGTTACTCGATCGGCGGAAGGACAGGGAGTCCTCAGCCCCAGCATTTT.

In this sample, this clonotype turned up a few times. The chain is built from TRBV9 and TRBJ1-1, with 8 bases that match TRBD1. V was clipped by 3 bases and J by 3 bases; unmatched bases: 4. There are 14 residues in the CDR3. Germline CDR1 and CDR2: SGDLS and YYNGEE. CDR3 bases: TGTGCCAGCAGCGCCAGGGGGCATGACACTGAAGCTTTCTTT. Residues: CASSARGHDTEAFF. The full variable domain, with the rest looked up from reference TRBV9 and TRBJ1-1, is DSGVTQTPKHLITATGQRVTLRCSPRSGDLSVYWYQQSLDQGLQFLIQYYNGEERAKGNILERFSAQQFPDLHSELNLSSLELGDSALYFCASSARGHDTEAFFGQGTRLTVV.

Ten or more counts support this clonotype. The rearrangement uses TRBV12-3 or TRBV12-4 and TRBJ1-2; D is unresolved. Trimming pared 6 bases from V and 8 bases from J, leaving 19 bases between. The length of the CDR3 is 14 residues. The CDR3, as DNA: TGTGCCAGCAGCCTCACCGCCGCGGGCGGGGGCTACACCTTC. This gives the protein CASSLTAAGGGYTF.

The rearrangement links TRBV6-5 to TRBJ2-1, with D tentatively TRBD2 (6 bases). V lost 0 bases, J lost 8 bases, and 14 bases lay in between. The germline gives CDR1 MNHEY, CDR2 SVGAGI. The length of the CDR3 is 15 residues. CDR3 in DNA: TGTGCCAGCAGTTACTCAAGCGGGCAGGTATATGAGCAGTTCTTC. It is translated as CASSYSSGQVYEQFF.

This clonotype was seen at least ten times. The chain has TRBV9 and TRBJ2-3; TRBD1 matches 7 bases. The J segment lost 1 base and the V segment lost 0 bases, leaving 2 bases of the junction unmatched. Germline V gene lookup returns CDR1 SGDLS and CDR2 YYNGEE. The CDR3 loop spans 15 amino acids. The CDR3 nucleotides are TGTGCCAGCAGCGTAGTAGGGACAGGCACAGATACGCAGTATTTT. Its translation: CASSVVGTGTDTQYF. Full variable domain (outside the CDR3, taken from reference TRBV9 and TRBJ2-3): DSGVTQTPKHLITATGQRVTLRCSPRSGDLSVYWYQQSLDQGLQFLIQYYNGEERAKGNILERFSAQQFPDLHSELNLSSLELGDSALYFCASSVVGTGTDTQYFGPGTRLTVL.

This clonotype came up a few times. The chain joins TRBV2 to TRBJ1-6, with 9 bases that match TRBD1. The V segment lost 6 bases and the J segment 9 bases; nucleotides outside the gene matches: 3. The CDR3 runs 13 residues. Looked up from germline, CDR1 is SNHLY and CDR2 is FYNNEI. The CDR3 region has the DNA TGTGCCAGCAGCGGGACAGGGTCTTCACCCCTCCACTTT. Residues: CASSGTGSSPLHF.

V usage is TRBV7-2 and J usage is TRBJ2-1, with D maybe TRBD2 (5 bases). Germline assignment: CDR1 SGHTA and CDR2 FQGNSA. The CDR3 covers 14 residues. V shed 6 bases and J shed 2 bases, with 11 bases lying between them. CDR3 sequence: CASSSRTPYNEQFF. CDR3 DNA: TGTGCCAGCAGTTCCAGGACTCCCTACAATGAGCAGTTCTTC.

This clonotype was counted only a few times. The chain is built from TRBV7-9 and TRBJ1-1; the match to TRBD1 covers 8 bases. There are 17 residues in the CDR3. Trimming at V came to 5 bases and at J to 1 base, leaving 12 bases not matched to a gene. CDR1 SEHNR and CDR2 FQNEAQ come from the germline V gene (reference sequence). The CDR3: CASSAPRGQGKNTEAFF. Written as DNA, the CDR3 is TGTGCCAGCAGCGCGCCACGAGGACAGGGCAAGAACACTGAAGCTTTCTTT.

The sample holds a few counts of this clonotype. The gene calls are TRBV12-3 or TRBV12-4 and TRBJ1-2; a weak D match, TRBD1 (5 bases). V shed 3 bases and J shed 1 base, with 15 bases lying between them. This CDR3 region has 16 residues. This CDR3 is CASSFGSGPNNYGYTF. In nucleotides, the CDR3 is TGTGCCAGCAGTTTTGGGTCGGGGCCTAATAACTATGGCTACACCTTC.

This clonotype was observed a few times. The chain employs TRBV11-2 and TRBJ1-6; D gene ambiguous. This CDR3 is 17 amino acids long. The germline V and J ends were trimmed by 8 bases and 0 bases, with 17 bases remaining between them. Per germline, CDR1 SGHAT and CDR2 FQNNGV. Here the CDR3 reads CASPRPAGGSYNSPLHF. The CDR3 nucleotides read TGTGCCAGCCCCCGCCCCGCGGGAGGCTCCTATAATTCACCCCTCCACTTT.